This passage covers 13 T cell receptor beta chains from one sample sequenced in a study of shared clonotypes between healthy human individuals. The protocol was immunoSEQ multiplex PCR, while the TCRdb copy is restricted to in-frame clones and leaves out a portion. Found here are approximately 1.9 million clones, around 95% of them singletons; the top ten hold approximately 1.7%. Terminally differentiated effector memory CD45RA+ cells were excluded from the naive CD8 cells, which were CD45RO-negative and positively selected for CCR7. The source material was naive CD8+ T cells from PBMCs. The receptors here all came from a young man in good health. Some clones in this sample may be carry-over from other donors' samples.

V and J are TRBV9 and TRBJ2-3; D possibly corresponds to TRBD1 (6 bases). The CDR3 is 15 amino acids. V was pared by 0 bases and J by 5 bases, with 13 bases between. Germline V gene data show CDR1 as SGDLS and CDR2 as YYNGEE. CDR3 region: CASSVGGGSGDTQYF. Here the CDR3 DNA reads TGTGCCAGCAGCGTAGGAGGGGGTTCAGGAGATACGCAGTATTTT.

The CDR3 region has the DNA TGTGCCAGCAGTGAACTTACAGGGGGGCGAGGTGGGAACACTGAAGCTTTCTTT. The encoded protein is CASSELTGGRGGNTEAFF. The chain is built from TRBV2 and TRBJ1-1, with 8 positions matching TRBD1. CDR3 length: 18 residues. CDR1 is SNHLY, CDR2 FYNNEI, per germline. The V segment lost 2 bases and the J segment 1 base; nucleotides outside the gene matches: 12.

The chain couples TRBV4-2 to TRBJ2-3, with D perhaps matching TRBD2 (6 bases). Trimming removed 2 bases from V and 0 bases from J, with 15 bases in between. Germline CDR1 is LGHNA and CDR2 is YNFKEQ. The CDR3 has 17 residues. CDR3 DNA sequence: TGTGCCAGCAGCCAAAGGGACTGGAGGTCTAGCACAGATACGCAGTATTTT. Translating it yields CASSQRDWRSSTDTQYF.

Concerning this clone itself: Other DNA sequences in this sample translate to the same CDR3. The chain couples TRBV4-3 to TRBJ1-4; perhaps TRBD1 as D (6 bases). The V end lost 0 bases, the J end lost 2 bases, and 7 bases lay between the germline ends. Germline assignment: CDR1 LGHNA and CDR2 YSLEER. The CDR3 has 15 residues. CDR3 sequence (DNA): TGCGCCAGCAGCCAAGACAGGGGCACTAATGAAAAACTGTTTTTT. Residues: CASSQDRGTNEKLFF.

This clone has just a few counts. J is TRBJ1-1 and V is TRBV30; D perhaps matches TRBD1 (6 bases). Germline CDR1 reads GTSNPN; CDR2 reads SVGIG (reference sequence). Trimming took off 5 bases at V and 0 bases at J, with 16 bases between the two ends. CDR3 length: 15 residues. The CDR3 reads CAWPDTGRVNTEAFF. CDR3 DNA sequence: TGTGCCTGGCCTGATACAGGGAGAGTGAACACTGAAGCTTTCTTT.

As for this clone: The same CDR3 can be traced to other DNA sequences in this sample. The gene calls are TRBV27 and TRBJ1-1; possible D gene TRBD1, 5 bases. Germline V gene sequence: CDR1 MNHEY, CDR2 SMNVEV (reference sequence). V lost 6 bases, J lost 2 bases, and 13 bases lay in between. The CDR3 spans 14 residues. The CDR3 region has the DNA TGTGCCAGCAGCTTCGGGACGGCCAACACTGAAGCTTTCTTT. It yields the protein CASSFGTANTEAFF.

The V and J genes are TRBV7-6 and TRBJ2-7, with a possible D match to TRBD2 (5 bases). This CDR3 spans 15 amino acids. V was cut by 5 bases and J by 3 bases, with 17 bases left in between. The germline V gene has CDR1 SGHVS and CDR2 FNYEAQ. The CDR3 coding sequence is TGTGCCAGCAGCCCGCTTGGGAGTCCGGACTACGAGCAGTACTTC. Protein product: CASSPLGSPDYEQYF.

The V gene is TRBV2, the J gene TRBJ2-3, with TRBD2 matching over 14 bases. The V gene's germline CDR1 is SNHLY and CDR2 FYNNEI. CDR3 length equals 19 residues. V was pared by 1 base and J by 0 bases, with 6 bases of the junction left unmatched. CDR3 residues: CASSEGGTSGSPSTDTQYF. CDR3 in DNA: TGTGCCAGCAGTGAAGGGGGGACTAGCGGGAGCCCAAGCACAGATACGCAGTATTTT. Supplemented by reference TRBV2 and TRBJ2-3, the full variable domain reads EPEVTQTPSHQVTQMGQEVILRCVPISNHLYFYWYRQILGQKVEFLVSFYNNEISEKSEIFDDQFSVERPDGSNFTLKIRSTKLEDSAMYFCASSEGGTSGSPSTDTQYFGPGTRLTVL.

The J gene is TRBJ2-7, the V gene TRBV5-1; D is unclear. This CDR3 is 15 amino acids long. V shed 4 bases and J shed 0 bases, with 14 bases lying between them. The germline CDR1 and CDR2 sequences are SGHRS and YFSETQ. The CDR3 reads CASSPRPEASYEQYF. For the CDR3, the DNA is TGCGCCAGCAGCCCCCGACCCGAGGCCTCCTACGAGCAGTACTTC.

V gene TRBV11-2 combines with J gene TRBJ2-7; D is uncertain. Germline V CDR1 and CDR2: SGHAT, FQNNGV. V lost 3 bases to trimming and J lost 4 bases, with 10 bases between them. The CDR3 runs 13 residues. The CDR3 DNA sequence: TGTGCCAGCAGCTTTGGTCCCAATTACGAGCAGTACTTC. Amino acids: CASSFGPNYEQYF.

The gene calls are TRBV19 and TRBJ1-1; 8 nucleotides match TRBD1. V lost 4 bases and J lost 8; bases outside the gene matches: 3. The germline CDR1 and CDR2 sequences are LNHDA and SQIVND (reference sequence). The CDR3 runs 12 residues. The CDR3 loop is CASSTRTGEAFF. CDR3 bases: TGTGCCAGTAGTACCCGGACAGGGGAAGCTTTCTTT. Combining the CDR3 with reference TRBV19 and TRBJ1-1 gives the whole variable domain DGGITQSPKYLFRKEGQNVTLSCEQNLNHDAMYWYRQDPGQGLRLIYYSQIVNDFQKGDIAEGYSVSREKKESFPLTVTSAQKNPTAFYLCASSTRTGEAFFGQGTRLTVV.

The rearrangement links TRBV9 to TRBJ2-7; D remains unclear. The CDR3 is 14 residues long. V was trimmed by 4 bases and J by 3 bases, leaving 14 bases between them. The germline V gene has CDR1 SGDLS and CDR2 YYNGEE. The CDR3 loop reads CASSLQASFYEQYF. CDR3 nucleotide sequence: TGTGCCAGCAGCCTTCAGGCATCTTTCTACGAGCAGTACTTC.

This clone appeared once. The CDR3 DNA reads TGTGCCAGCAGTTACTACAGGGCACCAAGTACGTCTGGGGAGTACTTC. Translation: CASSYYRAPSTSGEYF. The chain couples TRBV6-5 to TRBJ2-7; D is perhaps TRBD1 (6 bases). The CDR3 has 16 amino acids. Germline CDR1 and CDR2: MNHEY and SVGAGI. V gave up 1 base and J gave up 11 bases, with 24 bases separating them.